This entry is about one T cell receptor beta chain. Its specificity is unknown. Only in-frame clones appear in the TCRdb table, and some are missing; sequencing was by immunoSEQ multiplex PCR. The repertoire has under 40,000 clones, about 80% of them found once; the top ten carry just under 2%. ViraFEST assay sequencing came after antigen-specific CD4+ T cells were expanded with viral peptide pools. Having been cultured for around ten days, the cells underwent CD4+ T cell isolation. Two-dose BNT162b2 or mRNA-1273 vaccination was given to participants. Recipients of the vaccine had no prior SARS-CoV-2 infection and negative nucleocapsid antibodies. IL-2 medium was substituted for half the medium on days 3 and 7. These data are taken from a study of vaccination effects on CD4 cells after COVID-19. General study results and limits: Only a single clone (1 of 255 vaccine-induced clones in healthy vaccinees) cross-reacted with common cold coronaviruses.

Trimming took off 6 bases at V and 4 bases at J, with 9 bases between the two ends. There are 11 residues in the CDR3. CDR1 and CDR2 from the germline V gene are DFQATT and SNEGSKA (reference sequence). The rearrangement links TRBV20-1 to TRBJ1-2, with D perhaps matching TRBD1 (6 bases). Sequencing was performed on CD4+ T cells from PBMCs cultured with HCoV-NL63 spike peptides, taken after COVID-19 vaccination. The receptor's source is a human donor who received a COVID-19 vaccine. Some clones in this sample may be carry-over from other donors' samples. The CDR3 reads CSAIQGYGYTF. The CDR3, as DNA: TGCAGTGCAATACAGGGCTATGGCTACACCTTC.